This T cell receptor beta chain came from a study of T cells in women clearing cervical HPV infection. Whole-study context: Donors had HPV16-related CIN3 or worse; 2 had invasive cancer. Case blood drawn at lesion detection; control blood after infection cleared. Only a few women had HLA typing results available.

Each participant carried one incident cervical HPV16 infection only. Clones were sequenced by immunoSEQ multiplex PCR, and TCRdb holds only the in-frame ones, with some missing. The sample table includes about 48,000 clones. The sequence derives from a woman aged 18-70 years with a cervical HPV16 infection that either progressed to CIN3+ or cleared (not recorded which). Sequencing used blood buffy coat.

This CDR3 reads CASRQTSAYEQYF. The DNA read from the CDR3 is TGCGCCAGCAGGCAAACTAGCGCCTACGAG. The V and J genes are TRBV5-1 and TRBJ2-7; TRBD2 matches at 7 bases. The read is 3 residues too short to cover the CDR3 end, so that end is filled in from the germline J gene. The germline gives CDR1 SGHRS, CDR2 YFSETQ. J gave up 2 bases and V 5 bases, and 4 bases lay outside the gene matches. There are 13 residues in the CDR3.